The 2 T cell receptor beta chains below were found in one sample sequenced in a study of beta chain features in type 1 diabetes. Sequencing targeted expressed TCRB transcripts, as all isolated RNA had been reverse transcribed. Sequenced by immunoSEQ multiplex PCR; TCRdb stores in-frame clones only, minus some. This table has approximately 200,000 clones, 9.6% appearing once. Source material: naive CD4+ T cells from blood. Receptors were obtained from a woman younger than 35 in good health.

The sample holds many counts of this clone. The rearrangement joins TRBV4-1 to TRBJ2-7; D unclear. Germline values: CDR1 MGHRA, CDR2 YSYEKL. The V and J ends lost 2 bases and 2 bases respectively, with 10 bases between them. The CDR3 has 14 amino acids. This CDR3 is CASSQIRSAYEQYF. The CDR3 region has the DNA TGCGCCAGCAGCCAAATTCGATCGGCCTACGAGCAGTACTTC.

This chain connects TRBV5-1 to TRBJ2-7; perhaps TRBD2 as D (6 bases). Trimming stripped 4 bases from V and 0 bases from J, with 17 bases between. Germline assignment: CDR1 SGHRS and CDR2 YFSETQ. This CDR3 has 16 amino acids. Here the CDR3 DNA reads TGCGCCAGCAGCGATTCCGCTGGGAGGAGCTCCTACGAGCAGTACTTC. This gives the protein CASSDSAGRSSYEQYF.